The TCR beta chain under discussion was sequenced for a study of cytomegalovirus exposure and HLA in healthy donors. About the study: It was reported in a later analysis that the 120 validation repertoires used the same platform as the 550 to 800 first-cohort repertoires. Whole-study findings and limits: Some public TCRs appeared in many individuals, while most sequences were rare. The listing of 150 to 200 TCR beta chains classed them as cytomegalovirus-associated.

Produced via immunoSEQ multiplex PCR; TCRdb's table is partial and in-frame only. The sample has fewer than 120,000 clones, 88% seen once. Trimming at V came to 5 bases and at J to 2 bases, leaving 4 bases not matched to a gene. CDR3 length: 15 amino acids. Germline V gene data show CDR1 as PRHDT and CDR2 as FYEKMQ (reference sequence). Comment on this clone: The antigen remains undetermined.

Sequences were obtained from PBMCs. The TCR comes from a woman in her thirties in good health and CMV-seropositive. This chain uses TRBV13 with TRBJ2-7, with TRBD2 matching over 12 bases. CDR3 amino acids: CASSLGLAGTYEQYF. The CDR3 DNA follows: TGTGCCAGCAGCCTTGGACTAGCGGGGACCTACGAGCAGTACTTC.